Presented here are 32 T cell receptor beta chains from one specimen sequenced in a study of cytomegalovirus exposure and HLA in healthy donors. The data were produced by immunoSEQ multiplex PCR, yet TCRdb's version contains in-frame clones alone and is incomplete. The sample records approximately 170,000 clones, roughly 83% being singletons. Sequences were obtained from PBMCs. The source is a man under 40 in good health and CMV-seropositive.

This chain's CDR3 is CASSMRGSTDTQYF. In DNA, the CDR3 is TGTGCCAGTAGTATGCGAGGGAGCACAGATACGCAGTATTTT. This chain uses TRBV19 with TRBJ2-3, with D perhaps matching TRBD2 (5 bases). With 3 bases removed from V and 0 bases from J, the gap between germline ends came to 7 bases. From germline, CDR1 is LNHDA and CDR2 SQIVND (reference sequence). The CDR3 is 14 residues long.

The chain uses TRBV9 and TRBJ2-7; TRBD2 aligns across 9 bases. J was trimmed by 2 bases and V by 0 bases; bases with no gene match: 3. Germline V gene data show CDR1 as SGDLS and CDR2 as YYNGEE. This CDR3 region has 15 residues. CDR3 nucleotides: TGTGCCAGCAGCGTAGGGTCTAGCGGGGCCTACGAGCAGTACTTC. As protein: CASSVGSSGAYEQYF.

The V and J genes are TRBV30 and TRBJ1-1; the D is unclear. The germline V and J ends were trimmed by 4 bases and 3 bases, with 12 bases remaining between them. CDR1 is GTSNPN and CDR2 is SVGIG in the germline V gene (reference sequence). The CDR3 is made up of 13 amino acids. For the CDR3, the DNA is TGTGCCTGGAAAATCGGTGGGCACACTGAAGCTTTCTTT. The encoded protein is CAWKIGGHTEAFF. Filled out from reference TRBV30 and TRBJ1-1, the complete variable domain reads SQTIHQWPATLVQPVGSPLSLECTVEGTSNPNLYWYRQAAGRGLQLLFYSVGIGQISSEVPQNLSASRPQDRQFILSSKKLLLSDSGFYLCAWKIGGHTEAFFGQGTRLTVV.

The V call is TRBV7-3, the J call TRBJ2-5; the D gene is possibly TRBD1 (6 bases). This CDR3 has 14 residues. V lost 5 bases and J 2 bases, leaving 12 bases between the germline ends. Germline CDR1 and CDR2: SGHTA and FQGTGA. The CDR3 region is CASSLTGEQETQYF. The CDR3 nucleotides are TGTGCCAGCAGCCTGACAGGCGAACAAGAGACCCAGTACTTC.

This clone came up a few times. The V and J genes are TRBV2 and TRBJ1-2; a weak D match, TRBD1 (6 bases). Trimming pared 8 bases from V and 4 bases from J, leaving 8 bases between. The CDR3 has 11 residues. CDR1 and CDR2 (germline): SNHLY, FYNNEI. CDR3 coding DNA: TGTGCCAGCGGGGACATCTATGGCTACACCTTC. Its translation: CASGDIYGYTF.

V is TRBV28 and J is TRBJ1-4; no reliable D call. The V end lost 6 bases, the J end lost 10 bases, and 15 bases lay between the germline ends. Per the germline V gene, CDR1 is MDHEN and CDR2 is SYDVKM. There are 13 residues in the CDR3. This CDR3 reads CASSSGIEGKLFF. CDR3 sequence (DNA): TGTGCCAGCAGCTCTGGTATAGAGGGAAAACTGTTTTTT.

V is TRBV5-6 and J is TRBJ2-5; a possible D gene is TRBD2 (5 bases). The CDR3 spans 14 residues. V lost 1 base and J lost 2, with 9 bases in between. Per germline, CDR1 SGHDT and CDR2 YYEEEE. This CDR3 reads CASSLFGGQETQYF. CDR3 coding DNA: TGTGCCAGCAGCTTGTTTGGCGGGCAAGAGACCCAGTACTTC. The complete variable domain, with remaining parts taken from reference TRBV5-6 and TRBJ2-5, reads DAGVTQSPTHLIKTRGQQVTLRCSPKSGHDTVSWYQQALGQGPQFIFQYYEEEERQRGNFPDRFSGHQFPNYSSELNVNALLLGDSALYLCASSLFGGQETQYFGPGTRLLVL.

DNA for the CDR3: TGTGCCAGTAGGGCCAGCGGGGGTAGCTCCTACAATGAGCAGTTCTTC. Translated, it gives CASRASGGSSYNEQFF. This chain joins TRBV19 and TRBJ2-1; 8 bases map to TRBD2. With V trimmed by 6 bases and J by 0 bases, 7 bases remained unmatched. Germline CDR1 LNHDA, CDR2 SQIVND (reference sequence). This CDR3 spans 16 amino acids.

The rearrangement uses TRBV4-1 and TRBJ2-3, with 10 bases lining up with TRBD2. The CDR3 extends over 14 amino acids. Germline loops: CDR1 MGHRA, CDR2 YSYEKL. The junction had 8 bases not matched to a gene; V was cut back by 9 bases and J by 5 bases. CDR3 nucleotides: TGCGCCAGTCGGACTAGCGGTTCGGTAGATACGCAGTATTTT. It yields the protein CASRTSGSVDTQYF.

The chain recombines TRBV7-2 with TRBJ2-7; weak D call: TRBD2 (7 bases). CDR1 is SGHTA and CDR2 is FQGNSA in the germline V gene. This CDR3 has 18 amino acids. V shed 5 bases and J shed 3 bases, with 26 bases lying between them. CDR3 in DNA: TGTGCCAGCAGCCCCCAGAGGGCGGGGGCCCTTACTTTCTACGAGCAGTACTTC. Protein sequence: CASSPQRAGALTFYEQYF.

The chain is built from TRBV28 and TRBJ1-1, with unresolved D. V lost 4 bases and J 2 bases, leaving 8 bases between the germline ends. From germline, CDR1 is MDHEN and CDR2 SYDVKM. The CDR3 has 13 amino acids. Written as DNA, the CDR3 is TGTGCCAGCAGTTCCCCCACAAACACTGAAGCTTTCTTT. Protein product: CASSSPTNTEAFF.

The rearrangement uses TRBV30 and TRBJ1-5; D is unresolved. The CDR3 sequence is 9 residues long. The germline V and J ends were trimmed by 8 bases and 4 bases, with 3 bases remaining between them. Germline CDR1 reads GTSNPN; CDR2 reads SVGIG (reference sequence). CDR3 nucleotides: TGTGCCCGGAATCAGCCCCAGCATTTT. Residues: CARNQPQHF. The complete variable domain, with remaining parts taken from reference TRBV30 and TRBJ1-5, reads SQTIHQWPATLVQPVGSPLSLECTVEGTSNPNLYWYRQAAGRGLQLLFYSVGIGQISSEVPQNLSASRPQDRQFILSSKKLLLSDSGFYLCARNQPQHFGDGTRLSIL.

The chain combines TRBV19 with TRBJ1-5, with D unresolved. The CDR3 consists of 12 residues. Germline V CDR1 and CDR2: LNHDA, SQIVND (reference sequence). The germline V and J ends were trimmed by 5 bases and 1 base, with 3 bases remaining between them. DNA for the CDR3: TGTGCCAGTAGTCTGAGCAATCAGCCCCAGCATTTT. Protein product: CASSLSNQPQHF.

The rearrangement links TRBV6-1 to TRBJ2-7; perhaps TRBD1 as D (5 bases). V dropped 6 bases and J dropped 2 bases, with 5 bases sitting between them. CDR1 and CDR2 from the germline V gene are MNHNS and SASEGT. The CDR3 is 11 residues long. CDR3 nucleotide sequence: TGTGCCAGCAGGACAGCCTACGAGCAGTACTTC. It is translated as CASRTAYEQYF.

The chain is built from TRBV11-2 and TRBJ2-5; TRBD2 matches at 7 bases. The CDR3 is 15 residues long. The germline gives CDR1 SGHAT, CDR2 FQNNGV. The trim removed 1 base at V and 2 bases at J, leaving 4 bases unmatched. This CDR3 is CASSLGSSGQETQYF. The CDR3 DNA is TGTGCCAGCAGCTTAGGGTCTAGCGGACAAGAGACCCAGTACTTC.

The rearrangement uses TRBV29-1 and TRBJ2-6, with unresolved D. Germline V gene lookup returns CDR1 SQVTM and CDR2 ANQGSEA. The CDR3 has 12 amino acids. V was pared by 5 bases and J by 4 bases, with 6 bases between. In nucleotides, the CDR3 is TGCAGCGTTCGGTTGGGGGCCAACGTCCTGACTTTC. This translates into CSVRLGANVLTF.

In nucleotides, the CDR3 is TGTGCCAGCAACGACAACGGGGGGCGAGAGACCCAGTACTTC. Amino acids: CASNDNGGRETQYF. The chain couples TRBV9 to TRBJ2-5; D is perhaps TRBD2 (7 bases). Trimming removed 6 bases from V and 4 bases from J, with 16 bases in between. Germline V lookup: CDR1 SGDLS, CDR2 YYNGEE. The CDR3 contains 14 residues. The entire variable domain, with the rest obtained from reference TRBV9 and TRBJ2-5, is as follows: DSGVTQTPKHLITATGQRVTLRCSPRSGDLSVYWYQQSLDQGLQFLIQYYNGEERAKGNILERFSAQQFPDLHSELNLSSLELGDSALYFCASNDNGGRETQYFGPGTRLLVL.

This chain uses TRBV10-3 with TRBJ1-1; D might be TRBD1 (5 bases). The germline CDR1 and CDR2 sequences are ENHRY and SYGVKD. CDR3 size: 13 residues. The germline V and J ends were trimmed by 11 bases and 1 base, with 14 bases remaining between them. The CDR3 reads CALRRQPNTEAFF. In nucleotides, the CDR3 is TGTGCCCTTCGACGACAGCCGAACACTGAAGCTTTCTTT.

This sequence joins TRBV7-2 and TRBJ2-7, with unresolved D. Trimming removed 1 base from V and 3 bases from J, with 10 bases in between. Per germline, CDR1 SGHTA and CDR2 FQGNSA. The CDR3 is made up of 14 amino acids. CDR3 bases: TGTGCCAGCAGCTTAGATGGTCCGGGCTACGAGCAGTACTTC. Amino acids: CASSLDGPGYEQYF.

J is TRBJ2-7 and V is TRBV5-1; tentative D call: TRBD1 (7 bases). The germline gives CDR1 SGHRS, CDR2 YFSETQ. V was pared by 1 base and J by 5 bases, with 16 bases between. The CDR3 consists of 15 residues. In DNA form, the CDR3 reads TGCGCCAGCAGCTTGTCGGGGGCGACAGGGAACGAGCAGTACTTC. This gives the protein CASSLSGATGNEQYF.

This chain uses TRBV6-6 with TRBJ2-5; D is possibly TRBD2 (5 bases). Trimming stripped 11 bases from V and 5 bases from J, with 15 bases between. Germline CDR1 and CDR2: MNHNY and SVGAGI (reference sequence). The CDR3 covers 12 residues. CDR3 in amino acids: CAASGGWETQYF. CDR3 in DNA: TGTGCCGCATCCGGCGGGTGGGAGACCCAGTACTTC.

The rearrangement joins TRBV5-1 to TRBJ1-1; D remains unclear. The CDR3 is 13 amino acids. V was cut by 4 bases and J by 1 base, with 8 bases left in between. Per germline, CDR1 SGHRS and CDR2 YFSETQ. The CDR3 is CASSPRQNTEAFF. The CDR3, as DNA: TGCGCCAGCAGCCCAAGACAGAACACTGAAGCTTTCTTT. The full variable domain, with the rest looked up from reference TRBV5-1 and TRBJ1-1, is KAGVTQTPRYLIKTRGQQVTLSCSPISGHRSVSWYQQTPGQGLQFLFEYFSETQRNKGNFPGRFSGRQFSNSRSEMNVSTLELGDSALYLCASSPRQNTEAFFGQGTRLTVV.

This clone has a single count. A junction boundary mismatches the germline segment, possibly from a read error. The J gene is TRBJ2-7, the V gene TRBV9; 9 bases fit TRBD2. Germline V gene sequence: CDR1 SGDLS, CDR2 YYNGEE. The CDR3 loop spans 13 amino acids. CDR3 loop: CASSPRPSGTISF. CDR3 DNA sequence: TGTGCCAGCAGCCCCCGTCCTAGCGGGACTATTTCCTTC.

The chain joins TRBV9 to TRBJ2-3; 8 bases are shared with TRBD1. The trim removed 2 bases at V and 1 base at J, leaving 6 bases unmatched. This CDR3 is built from 16 residues. Germline V CDR1 and CDR2: SGDLS, YYNGEE. The CDR3 region is CASSVSDRGGTDTQYF. CDR3 nucleotides: TGTGCCAGCAGCGTCTCAGACAGGGGTGGCACAGATACGCAGTATTTT.

The chain combines TRBV7-9 with TRBJ1-2; unclear D gene. Trimming removed 7 bases at V and 8 bases at J, with 20 bases between. Germline V gives CDR1 SEHNR, CDR2 FQNEAQ (reference sequence). The CDR3 loop spans 14 amino acids. For the CDR3, the DNA is TGTGCCAGCACCCTCGGAGAGCAGCCGCCCGGCTACACCTTC. Protein sequence: CASTLGEQPPGYTF.

This clone was picked up a small number of times. The rearrangement joins TRBV11-2 to TRBJ1-5; no clear D. This CDR3 is built from 13 residues. Looked up from germline, CDR1 is SGHAT and CDR2 is FQNNGV. The V and J ends lost 4 bases and 8 bases respectively, with 12 bases between them. The CDR3 bases are TGTGCCAGCAGCTACTCATCAGCGGAGCCCCAGCATTTT. Translating it yields CASSYSSAEPQHF. Full variable domain (remainder filled in from reference TRBV11-2 and TRBJ1-5): EAGVAQSPRYKIIEKRQSVAFWCNPISGHATLYWYQQILGQGPKLLIQFQNNGVVDDSQLPKDRFSAERLKGVDSTLKIQPAKLEDSAVYLCASSYSSAEPQHFGDGTRLSIL.

This CDR3 is CASSPGLAGGYGYEQYF. CDR3 DNA sequence: TGTGCCAGCAGCCCAGGACTAGCGGGAGGGTATGGCTACGAGCAGTACTTC. The chain couples TRBV5-4 to TRBJ2-7; 15 nucleotides agree with TRBD2. Germline V CDR1 and CDR2: SGHNT, YYREEE (reference sequence). This CDR3 has 17 amino acids. V shed 4 bases, J shed 3 bases, and the junction held 8 bases outside the gene matches.

This sequence joins TRBV19 and TRBJ1-6, with 9 nucleotides matching TRBD1. The germline gives CDR1 LNHDA, CDR2 SQIVND (reference sequence). J was trimmed by 5 bases and V by 5 bases; bases with no gene match: 7. CDR3 length equals 16 residues. The CDR3 loop reads CASSEQGARNNSPLHF. The DNA for the CDR3 is TGTGCCAGTAGTGAACAGGGGGCGCGGAATAATTCACCCCTCCACTTT. Together with reference TRBV19 and TRBJ1-6, the CDR3 gives the full variable domain: DGGITQSPKYLFRKEGQNVTLSCEQNLNHDAMYWYRQDPGQGLRLIYYSQIVNDFQKGDIAEGYSVSREKKESFPLTVTSAQKNPTAFYLCASSEQGARNNSPLHFGNGTRLTVT.

The V and J genes are TRBV5-1 and TRBJ2-1; 9 nucleotides line up with TRBD2. CDR3 size: 15 residues. Germline V lookup: CDR1 SGHRS, CDR2 YFSETQ. The J segment lost 4 bases and the V segment lost 6 bases, leaving 8 bases of the junction unmatched. The CDR3 DNA follows: TGCGCCAGCACCGTAGCGGGGGAGGATTACAATGAGCAGTTCTTC. Translating it yields CASTVAGEDYNEQFF.

The CDR3 here is CASSVSRQGPNYGYTF. The DNA for the CDR3 is TGTGCCAGCAGCGTGTCTAGACAGGGTCCCAACTATGGCTACACCTTC. The J gene is TRBJ1-2, the V gene TRBV9; 7 nucleotides line up with TRBD1. The CDR3 runs 16 residues. Germline trimming cut 2 bases from V and 2 bases from J; bases unmatched to any gene: 9. Per germline, CDR1 SGDLS and CDR2 YYNGEE.

The chain couples TRBV9 to TRBJ2-7; the match to TRBD1 covers 8 bases. Trimming took 0 bases from V and 3 from J; bases not matched to a gene: 2. Germline-derived CDR1 and CDR2 are SGDLS and YYNGEE. The CDR3 covers 14 residues. Written as DNA, the CDR3 is TGTGCCAGCAGCGTAGGTGGACAGGGCTACGAGCAGTACTTC. It translates to CASSVGGQGYEQYF.

The CDR3 protein is CASRSIGTGSPGARYEQYF. For the CDR3, the DNA is TGTGCCAGCCGTTCGATAGGGACAGGGAGCCCCGGCGCGCGCTACGAGCAGTACTTC. V and J are TRBV19 and TRBJ2-7; 9 nucleotides agree with TRBD1. Per germline, CDR1 LNHDA and CDR2 SQIVND (reference sequence). CDR3 length: 19 residues. The ends lost 9 bases at V and 3 bases at J; junction bases unmatched: 24. The complete variable domain, with remaining parts taken from reference TRBV19 and TRBJ2-7, reads DGGITQSPKYLFRKEGQNVTLSCEQNLNHDAMYWYRQDPGQGLRLIYYSQIVNDFQKGDIAEGYSVSREKKESFPLTVTSAQKNPTAFYLCASRSIGTGSPGARYEQYFGPGTRLTVT.